This T cell receptor beta chain originates from a study of patients and donors after allogeneic stem cell transplantation. TCRdb processed the RT-PCR reads anew with MiXCR; each CDR3 protein has one entry. Among 150,000 to 250,000 distinct CDR3 sequences listed, roughly two fifths were seen once. Deletions cut 5 bases from V and 4 bases from J, with 11 bases between. Germline V gene lookup returns CDR1 MNHEY and CDR2 SVGEGT. The CDR3 runs to 13 residues. Sequenced material: blood, either unsorted or a sorted T cell fraction (not recorded which). This chain connects TRBV6-2 or TRBV6-3 to TRBJ1-2, with D tentatively TRBD1 (5 bases). The source of this sequence is a human donor who was either an allogeneic HSCT recipient or a stem cell or donor lymphocyte infusion donor (not recorded which). It is not recorded whose cells these are; they may come from a transplant donor. The CDR3: CASSPDRFYGYTF. The CDR3 nucleotides read TGTGCCAGCAGTCCCGACAGATTCTATGGCTACACCTTC.